The text below deals with one T cell receptor (beta chain). The antigen remains undetermined. This specimen comes from a study of post-analysis software for immune sequencing data. Regarding the study as a whole: TRBV5-6, TRBV5-1 and TRBV20-1 were among five TRBV segments more frequent in patients than controls. When compared against controls, multiple sclerosis patients showed significantly lower normalized Chao1 diversity.

Germline values: CDR1 LNHDA, CDR2 SQIVND (reference sequence). The CDR3 spans 13 residues. Unique molecular identifiers tagged the TCR beta cDNA libraries. TCRdb fed the PCR reads into MiXCR, producing one record per CDR3 protein. The sample yields about 500,000 distinct CDR3 sequences, around 40% seen once. The chain is built from TRBV19 and TRBJ2-4; D is undetermined. The J call may be wrong; the DNA end is better matched by TRBJ2-7. The specimen sequenced was blood. The source is a girl aged 5-17 years with multiple sclerosis. This CDR3 reads CASSIVIQDEQYF. The CDR3 region has the DNA TGTGCCAGTAGTATAGTGATCCAGGACGAGCAGTACTTC.